One and the same sample provided the 8 T cell receptor beta chains below, sequenced in a study of cytomegalovirus exposure and HLA in healthy donors. It was with 60 Vbeta and 13 Jbeta primers that the PCR ran. Repertoires were generated with immunoSEQ multiplex PCR, while TCRdb's copy carries only in-frame clones and drops some. The table lists 150,000 to 200,000 clones, under 90% of them singletons, with around 4.8% in the top ten. Sequenced material: PBMCs. The receptors shown here come from a young man in good health and CMV-seronegative.

This clone was counted between two and nine times. The V gene is TRBV7-3, the J gene TRBJ2-1; a possible D gene is TRBD2 (7 bases). Germline V gene lookup returns CDR1 SGHTA and CDR2 FQGTGA. Trimming took off 0 bases at V and 7 bases at J, with 13 bases between the two ends. The CDR3 is 15 amino acids. CDR3 bases: TGTGCCAGCAGCTTAACGGGGGGGCTAGCGAATGAGCAGTTCTTC. Protein product: CASSLTGGLANEQFF.

The chain employs TRBV10-2 and TRBJ1-6; D unclear. The CDR3 loop spans 17 amino acids. Trimming left V 5 bases short and J 6 bases short, with 20 bases between. Germline V lookup: CDR1 WSHSY, CDR2 SAAADI. The CDR3 loop reads CASSRGFSTSGNSPLHF. The CDR3 nucleotides read TGCGCCAGCAGTAGAGGGTTCTCTACCTCAGGTAATTCACCCCTCCACTTT.

This rearrangement joins TRBV10-1 to TRBJ2-3; TRBD1 might be the D (6 bases). The CDR3 length is 15 residues. Germline loops: CDR1 WNHNN, CDR2 SYGVQD (reference sequence). Between the trimmed V and J ends, which lost 0 bases and 1 base, there was a span of 8 bases. In DNA, the CDR3 is TGCGCCAGCAGTGAGTCGGGACACCGCACAGATACGCAGTATTTT. Translated: CASSESGHRTDTQYF.

This sequence joins TRBV6-6 and TRBJ2-5; tentative D call: TRBD1 (6 bases). This CDR3 has 14 amino acids. The V gene lost 2 bases and the J gene lost 2 bases, with 9 bases spanning the gap. Germline V gene sequence: CDR1 MNHNY, CDR2 SVGAGI (reference sequence). CDR3 DNA: TGTGCCAGCAGTTACCCAGGGGTTCAAGAGACCCAGTACTTC. This sequence encodes CASSYPGVQETQYF.

J is TRBJ1-1 and V is TRBV11-2, with D possibly matching TRBD1 (6 bases). Trimming stripped 4 bases from V and 4 bases from J, with 16 bases between. This CDR3 spans 15 amino acids. Germline loops: CDR1 SGHAT, CDR2 FQNNGV. The CDR3 DNA sequence: TGTGCCAGCAGCTCGGGACACCAGGGTGCCACTGAAGCTTTCTTT. It translates to CASSSGHQGATEAFF.

The chain is built from TRBV27 and TRBJ1-2; D call uncertain. CDR3 length: 13 residues. Trimming removed 2 bases from V and 3 bases from J, with 7 bases in between. Germline V gives CDR1 MNHEY, CDR2 SMNVEV (reference sequence). CDR3 loop: CASSLMPDYGYTF. CDR3 DNA: TGTGCCAGCAGTTTAATGCCAGACTATGGCTACACCTTC.

This sequence joins TRBV2 and TRBJ2-7; 7 bases map to TRBD2. This CDR3 contains 14 residues. Germline V gives CDR1 SNHLY, CDR2 FYNNEI. Trimming took 3 bases from V and 0 from J; bases not matched to a gene: 2. CDR3: CASSDRTSSYEQYF. The CDR3 region has the DNA TGTGCCAGCAGTGACCGGACTAGCTCCTACGAGCAGTACTTC. The variable domain in full, completed from reference TRBV2 and TRBJ2-7, reads EPEVTQTPSHQVTQMGQEVILRCVPISNHLYFYWYRQILGQKVEFLVSFYNNEISEKSEIFDDQFSVERPDGSNFTLKIRSTKLEDSAMYFCASSDRTSSYEQYFGPGTRLTVT.

The rearrangement links TRBV2 to TRBJ2-2; 13 bases agree with TRBD2. This CDR3 has 15 residues. The V segment lost 6 bases and the J segment 5 bases; nucleotides outside the gene matches: 3. In germline, CDR1 is SNHLY, CDR2 FYNNEI. CDR3: CASRETSGGTGELFF. The CDR3 nucleotides are TGTGCCAGCAGGGAGACTAGCGGGGGGACCGGGGAGCTGTTTTTT.